This is a list of T cell receptor beta chains from one sample in a study of OX40 agonist ivuxolimab in advanced cancers. TCRdb's table, derived via immunoSEQ multiplex PCR, lists solely in-frame clones and lacks some. The data hold about 73,000 clones, with around nine tenths observed a single time. The source was CD4+ or CD8+ T cells sorted from blood, collected in a trial of the OX40 agonist ivuxolimab. The source of these receptors is an adult with an advanced solid tumor such as melanoma, head and neck, liver or kidney cancer. Each CDR3 is given with its conserved first and last residue. The D gene is left open where the match is weak. The size of a clone is reported for some rows only, either as once, few or many, or as a class for expanded clones.

d_gene | j_gene | abundance | len | v_gene | CDR3aa | CDR3nt
- | TRBJ1-6 | - | 14 | TRBV7-9 | CASSLIGNNSPLHF | TGTGCCAGCAGCTTAATAGGGAATAATTCACCCCTCCACTTT
TRBD2 | TRBJ2-3 | - | 15 | TRBV2 | CASSRTSGGSNTQYF | TGTGCCAGCAGTCGGACTAGCGGGGGCTCGAATACGCAGTATTTT
TRBD1 | TRBJ2-6 | - | 16 | TRBV27 | CASSKGTGTGANVLTF | TGTGCCAGCAGTAAAGGGACAGGGACTGGGGCCAACGTCCTGACTTTC
TRBD1 | TRBJ2-7 | - | 15 | TRBV4-1 | CASSQRQGLDYEQYF | TGCGCCAGCAGCCAGAGACAGGGCCTCGACTACGAGCAGTACTTC
TRBD1 | TRBJ1-3 | - | 16 | TRBV2 | CASSGGQGIDGNTIYF | TGTGCCAGCAGTGGTGGACAGGGTATAGACGGAAACACCATATATTTT
- | TRBJ1-5 | - | 17 | TRBV5-6 | CASSSSSGRGYNQPQHF | TGTGCCAGCAGCTCGTCTTCAGGGAGGGGGTACAATCAGCCCCAGCATTTT
- | TRBJ1-1 | - | 13 | TRBV27 | CASSLEGVTEAFF | TGTGCCAGCAGTTTAGAAGGGGTGACTGAAGCTTTCTTT
- | TRBJ2-5 | - | 13 | TRBV11-3 | CASSLEGLETQYF | TGTGCCAGCAGCTTAGAAGGGCTAGAGACCCAGTACTTC
- | TRBJ1-5 | - | 13 | TRBV2 | CASSDLSNQPQHF | TGTGCCAGCAGTGACTTAAGCAATCAGCCCCAGCATTTT
- | TRBJ2-7 | - | 12 | TRBV18 | CASSPSSGEQYF | TGTGCCAGCTCACCAAGTAGCGGCGAGCAGTACTTC
- | TRBJ2-1 | - | 14 | TRBV5-1 | CASSLGSDFDEQFF | TGCGCCAGCAGCTTGGGATCCGATTTTGATGAGCAGTTCTTC
- | TRBJ1-2 | - | 13 | TRBV7-8 | CASSLAETFGYTF | TGTGCCAGCAGCTTAGCGGAGACGTTCGGCTACACCTTC
TRBD2 | TRBJ2-3 | - | 13 | TRBV25-1 | CASSGRGIDTQYF | TGTGCCAGCAGTGGGCGGGGGATAGATACGCAGTATTTT
- | TRBJ2-3 | - | 14 | TRBV15 | CATSRSGGTDTQYF | TGTGCCACCAGCAGATCAGGGGGCACAGATACGCAGTATTTT
TRBD1 | TRBJ2-3 | - | 14 | TRBV5-1 | CASSLGQDVDTQYF | TGCGCCAGCAGCCTGGGACAGGACGTAGATACGCAGTATTTT
- | TRBJ2-7 | - | 14 | TRBV5-8 | CASSLGSTTYEQYF | TGTGCCAGCAGCCTAGGGTCCACCACCTACGAGCAGTACTTC
- | TRBJ2-1 | - | 15 | TRBV11-2 | CASSLEVSSYNEQFF | TGTGCCAGCAGCTTAGAGGTGAGCTCCTACAATGAGCAGTTCTTC
- | TRBJ1-5 | few | 12 | TRBV30 | CAWSEGNQPQHF | TGTGCCTGGAGTGAGGGTAATCAGCCCCAGCATTTT
- | TRBJ2-7 | - | 13 | TRBV5-1 | CASSLSGNYEQYF | TGCGCCAGCAGCTTGTCAGGGAACTACGAGCAGTACTTC
- | TRBJ2-2 | - | 15 | TRBV19 | CASSIQGPNTGELFF | TGTGCCAGTAGTATTCAGGGTCCCAACACCGGGGAGCTGTTTTTT
TRBD1 | TRBJ2-1 | - | 11 | TRBV20-1 | CSARDRAEQFF | TGCAGTGCTAGGGACAGGGCTGAGCAGTTCTTC
- | TRBJ2-2 | - | 14 | TRBV6-6 | CATPRTKNTGELFF | TGTGCCACCCCCCGGACAAAGAACACCGGGGAGCTGTTTTTT
- | TRBJ1-1 | few | 14 | TRBV10-3 | CAISYSVGNTEAFF | TGTGCCATCAGCTATTCCGTGGGGAACACTGAAGCTTTCTTT
- | TRBJ1-5 | - | 13 | TRBV5-1 | CASSPTGNQPQHF | TGCGCCAGCAGCCCGACGGGCAATCAGCCCCAGCATTTT
- | TRBJ2-2 | once | 16 | TRBV5-4 | CASSLAGQGYTGELFF | TGTGCCAGCAGCTTGGCGGGGCAGGGCTACACCGGGGAGCTGTTTTTT
- | TRBJ1-2 | - | 12 | TRBV29-1 | CSVNRDERGYTF | TGCAGCGTCAACCGGGACGAACGTGGCTACACCTTC
- | TRBJ1-1 | - | 14 | TRBV2 | CASSEESGGTEAFF | TGTGCCAGCAGTGAAGAGTCCGGGGGCACTGAAGCTTTCTTT
- | TRBJ2-7 | few | 12 | TRBV5-1 | CASSTGEDEQYF | TGCGCCAGCAGCACAGGGGAGGACGAGCAGTACTTC
- | TRBJ2-4 | - | 13 | TRBV10-3 | CAISGGRENIQYF | TGTGCCATCAGTGGAGGCAGGGAAAACATTCAGTACTTC
- | TRBJ2-3 | - | 14 | TRBV5-1 | CASSLIGAEDTQYF | TGCGCCAGCAGCTTGATAGGGGCCGAGGATACGCAGTATTTT
- | TRBJ1-5 | - | 16 | TRBV27 | CASSFGGAPDKQPQHF | TGTGCCAGCAGTTTCGGAGGGGCCCCAGATAAACAGCCCCAGCATTTT
- | TRBJ2-7 | - | 14 | TRBV4-1 | CASSQAGTRDEQYF | TGCGCCAGCAGCCAAGCCGGGACCCGTGACGAGCAGTACTTC